The 28 T cell receptor beta chains below all came from one sample that was sequenced in a study of cytomegalovirus exposure and HLA in healthy donors (dated by TCRdb to about 2017). Libraries were prepared through the immunoSEQ multiplex PCR assay. A mixture of 60 forward primers for TCR Vbeta segments and 13 reverse primers for TCR Jbeta segments was used in the multiplex PCR. Imported from immuneACCESS, the table was reduced by TCRdb to in-frame sequences with V and J called. These copies leave out some clones; in studies compared against another copy, an unresolved V gene accounts for under half, and the cause of the remainder is not known. The sample table holds 100,000 to 150,000 clones, of which 83% were seen once. The ten biggest clones cover 3.6% of the sample. The specimen was PBMCs. Every receptor here comes from a woman in her thirties or forties in good health and CMV-seropositive.

On this clone itself: The sample holds other DNA sequences that translate to the same CDR3. V is TRBV5-6 and J is TRBJ2-7, with TRBD2 matching over 9 bases. Germline-derived CDR1 and CDR2 are SGHDT and YYEEEE. V shed 4 bases, J shed 4 bases, and the junction held 9 bases outside the gene matches. This CDR3 comprises 15 residues. CDR3 bases: TGTGCCAGCAGCCTGGTAGCGGGAGCCGATTACGAGCAGTACTTC. It translates to CASSLVAGADYEQYF. The complete variable domain, with remaining parts taken from reference TRBV5-6 and TRBJ2-7, reads DAGVTQSPTHLIKTRGQQVTLRCSPKSGHDTVSWYQQALGQGPQFIFQYYEEEERQRGNFPDRFSGHQFPNYSSELNVNALLLGDSALYLCASSLVAGADYEQYFGPGTRLTVT.

The chain carries TRBV11-2 and TRBJ2-7; D call uncertain. In germline, CDR1 is SGHAT, CDR2 FQNNGV. The CDR3 runs to 14 residues. V shed 4 bases and J shed 6 bases, with 16 bases lying between them. CDR3 sequence (DNA): TGTGCCAGCAGCTCCAACCCCGAGTCGGGCGAGCAGTACTTC. The encoded protein is CASSSNPESGEQYF.

V gene TRBV27 combines with J gene TRBJ2-6; D not certain. Germline-derived CDR1 and CDR2 are MNHEY and SMNVEV (reference sequence). V gave up 5 bases and J gave up 2 bases, with 16 bases separating them. This CDR3 is 17 amino acids long. The CDR3 nucleotides read TGTGCCAGCAGTCCGCTACAGAAGACCCCTGGGGCCAACGTCCTGACTTTC. It translates to CASSPLQKTPGANVLTF. The variable domain in full, completed from reference TRBV27 and TRBJ2-6, reads EAQVTQNPRYLITVTGKKLTVTCSQNMNHEYMSWYRQDPGLGLRQIYYSMNVEVTDKGDVPEGYKVSRKEKRNFPLILESPSPNQTSLYFCASSPLQKTPGANVLTFGAGSRLTVL.

This rearrangement joins TRBV28 to TRBJ2-1; tentative D call: TRBD2 (6 bases). The CDR3 sequence is 15 residues long. The germline gives CDR1 MDHEN, CDR2 SYDVKM. Deletions cut 5 bases from V and 7 bases from J, with 18 bases between. The CDR3 loop reads CASSGGTPNYNEQFF. In nucleotides, the CDR3 is TGTGCCAGCAGTGGCGGGACCCCGAACTATAATGAGCAGTTCTTC. The full variable domain, its missing parts supplied by reference TRBV28 and TRBJ2-1, is DVKVTQSSRYLVKRTGEKVFLECVQDMDHENMFWYRQDPGLGLRLIYFSYDVKMKEKGDIPEGYSVSREKKERFSLILESASTNQTSMYLCASSGGTPNYNEQFFGPGTRLTVL.

This chain uses TRBV27 with TRBJ1-2; 7 bases are a match to TRBD1. V lost 8 bases to trimming and J lost 4 bases; unmatched junction nucleotides: 10. The length of the CDR3 is 14 residues. Looked up from germline, CDR1 is MNHEY and CDR2 is SMNVEV (reference sequence). This CDR3 is CASSVGGRSYGYTF. The CDR3 DNA sequence: TGTGCCAGCTCCGTAGGGGGCAGGAGCTATGGCTACACCTTC.

The CDR3 coding sequence is TGTGCCAGCAGGAACAGGGAAAGCTCCTACGAGCAGTACTTC. It translates to CASRNRESSYEQYF. This chain joins TRBV2 and TRBJ2-7; D might be TRBD1 (6 bases). The CDR3 has 14 residues. V was shortened by 6 bases and J by 0 bases, with 12 bases between the two germline ends. Germline-derived CDR1 and CDR2 are SNHLY and FYNNEI. Drawing the rest from reference TRBV2 and TRBJ2-7, the complete variable domain is EPEVTQTPSHQVTQMGQEVILRCVPISNHLYFYWYRQILGQKVEFLVSFYNNEISEKSEIFDDQFSVERPDGSNFTLKIRSTKLEDSAMYFCASRNRESSYEQYFGPGTRLTVT.

This clone appeared once. The rearrangement uses TRBV7-2 and TRBJ2-7; 7 bases fit TRBD1. With 5 bases clipped from V and 2 bases from J, the junction kept 6 bases outside the gene matches. Germline loops: CDR1 SGHTA, CDR2 FQGNSA. The CDR3 totals 14 residues. The CDR3 is CASSAGTATYEQYF. The CDR3 bases are TGTGCCAGCAGCGCAGGGACAGCTACCTACGAGCAGTACTTC.

The V and J genes are TRBV27 and TRBJ1-1; D is undetermined. The germline gives CDR1 MNHEY, CDR2 SMNVEV (reference sequence). The CDR3 has 13 residues. Trimming removed 2 bases at V and 5 bases at J, with 9 bases between. CDR3 amino acids: CASSLGWRTEAFF. In nucleotides, the CDR3 is TGTGCCAGCAGTTTAGGTTGGCGGACTGAAGCTTTCTTT.

The V gene is TRBV10-2, the J gene TRBJ1-5; 9 bases line up with TRBD1. There are 21 residues in the CDR3. Germline V gives CDR1 WSHSY, CDR2 SAAADI. V shed 2 bases and J 0 bases; nucleotides not matched to a gene: 17. The chain's CDR3 is CASSELHNRGRRPLSNQPQHF. Here the CDR3 DNA reads TGCGCCAGCAGTGAGCTTCATAACAGGGGGCGTAGGCCACTTAGCAATCAGCCCCAGCATTTT.

The genes are TRBV6-6 and TRBJ2-7; 7 positions match TRBD2. CDR3 length: 15 residues. Germline CDR1 MNHNY, CDR2 SVGAGI (reference sequence). V lost 5 bases and J lost 6; bases outside the gene matches: 13. The CDR3 bases are TGTGCCAGCAGTCCGTACTTTGGGGGGGGATCCGAGCAGTACTTC. Translating gives CASSPYFGGGSEQYF.

The chain employs TRBV5-6 and TRBJ2-7; D is possibly TRBD1 (5 bases). The germline CDR1 and CDR2 sequences are SGHDT and YYEEEE. CDR3 size: 14 residues. Between the trimmed V and J ends, which lost 0 bases and 2 bases, there was a span of 9 bases. CDR3 amino acids: CASSLVAGPYEQYF. The CDR3 DNA sequence: TGTGCCAGCAGCTTGGTTGCAGGGCCCTACGAGCAGTACTTC.

Notes on this clone: One end of the junction varies from germline; a read error may be responsible. The chain couples TRBV7-9 to TRBJ2-1; TRBD2 matches at 8 bases. The CDR3 covers 19 residues. Germline V gene sequence: CDR1 SEHNR, CDR2 FQNEAQ (reference sequence). CDR3 sequence reads: CSSSLGLAGERETYNEQFF. The DNA for the CDR3 is TGTTCCAGCAGCTTAGGACTGGCGGGGGAGCGGGAGACCTACAATGAGCAGTTCTTC.

This chain links TRBV11-2 with TRBJ2-3; D not resolved. Germline CDR1 SGHAT, CDR2 FQNNGV. The CDR3 extends over 15 amino acids. The V end lost 2 bases, the J end lost 1 base, and 10 bases lay between the germline ends. CDR3 protein: CASSLKRVGTDTQYF. CDR3 nucleotide sequence: TGTGCCAGCAGCTTAAAACGGGTGGGCACAGATACGCAGTATTTT.

V gene TRBV4-1 combines with J gene TRBJ2-1; TRBD2 matches 7 bases. V shed 0 bases, J shed 5 bases, and the junction held 13 bases outside the gene matches. Germline V gene lookup returns CDR1 MGHRA and CDR2 YSYEKL. The CDR3 covers 18 residues. The CDR3 DNA follows: TGCGCCAGCAGCCAAGATAATGATGCCGGGAGGTTAGACAATGAGCAGTTCTTC. It codes for CASSQDNDAGRLDNEQFF.

V gene TRBV7-2 combines with J gene TRBJ2-1; 10 nucleotides agree with TRBD1. The CDR3 has 15 residues. Germline CDR1 reads SGHTA; CDR2 reads FQGNSA. V trimming: 6 bases; J trimming: 0 bases; junction bases outside the gene matches: 2. CDR3 sequence: CASSRTGGSYNEQFF. Written as DNA, the CDR3 is TGTGCCAGCAGTCGGACAGGGGGCTCCTACAATGAGCAGTTCTTC.

About this clone: The sample contains more than one DNA sequence encoding this CDR3. This rearrangement joins TRBV18 to TRBJ2-7; D is possibly TRBD2 (5 bases). Trimming removed 3 bases from V and 4 bases from J, with 10 bases in between. This CDR3 spans 13 amino acids. Germline V gene lookup returns CDR1 KGHSH and CDR2 LQKENI. The CDR3 sequence: CASSPPGGYEQYF. The CDR3 nucleotides read TGTGCCAGCTCACCCCCCGGCGGGTACGAGCAGTACTTC.

The chain couples TRBV7-9 to TRBJ2-1; no definite D call. This CDR3 is 11 amino acids long. V lost 6 bases to trimming and J lost 13 bases, with 13 bases between them. The germline V gene encodes CDR1 SEHNR and CDR2 FQNEAQ (reference sequence). CDR3 coding DNA: TGTGCCAGCAGTTCCAACAGTGAACAGTTCTTC. Translating gives CASSSNSEQFF.

This clone has a handful of counts. The J gene is TRBJ2-7, the V gene TRBV19; 13 bases align to TRBD2. V dropped 4 bases and J dropped 5; count of bases not matched to a gene: 8. In germline, CDR1 is LNHDA, CDR2 SQIVND (reference sequence). This CDR3 comprises 16 residues. In nucleotides, the CDR3 is TGTGCCAGTAGTAAAGGACTAGCGGGAGCGGTCCACGAGCAGTACTTC. The encoded protein is CASSKGLAGAVHEQYF.

The V gene is TRBV7-4, the J gene TRBJ2-1; TRBD2 aligns across 7 bases. CDR3 size: 17 residues. Germline values: CDR1 SGHVT, CDR2 SQSDAQ. The V gene end was trimmed by 1 base and the J gene end by 5 bases; junction bases not matched to a gene: 11. The CDR3 sequence is CASSLDVAGVPDNEQFF. CDR3 sequence (DNA): TGTGCCAGCAGCTTAGATGTGGCGGGAGTACCGGACAATGAGCAGTTCTTC.

The DNA for the CDR3 is TGTGCCAGCAGCCCCCAACTCGACTCTGGAAACACCATATATTTT. The encoded protein is CASSPQLDSGNTIYF. The chain links TRBV7-8 to TRBJ1-3; D ambiguous. Per the germline V gene, CDR1 is SGHVS and CDR2 is FQNEAQ. The CDR3 totals 15 residues. V shed 5 bases and J shed 0 bases, with 11 bases lying between them.

The chain joins TRBV30 to TRBJ1-2; 9 bases are a match to TRBD1. After removal of 5 bases from V and 0 bases from J, the junction contained 4 bases not matched to a gene. CDR3 length equals 14 residues. The germline V gene has CDR1 GTSNPN and CDR2 SVGIG (reference sequence). CDR3 sequence: CAWRRDRANYGYTF. As DNA, the CDR3 is TGTGCCTGGCGCCGGGACAGGGCTAACTATGGCTACACCTTC.

This chain uses TRBV25-1 with TRBJ1-1, with a weak D call TRBD1 (6 bases). Germline V gene lookup returns CDR1 MGHDK and CDR2 SYGVNS. Trimming left V 2 bases short and J 10 bases short, with 14 bases between. The CDR3 totals 13 residues. The CDR3 sequence: CASSEGRGLTAFF. The CDR3 bases are TGTGCCAGCAGTGAAGGCAGGGGCCTAACAGCTTTCTTT.

This chain joins TRBV7-9 and TRBJ1-2; tentative D call: TRBD1 (5 bases). There are 13 residues in the CDR3. V was pared by 1 base and J by 8 bases, with 11 bases between. Germline V CDR1 and CDR2: SEHNR, FQNEAQ (reference sequence). CDR3 protein: CASSLVQGGGYTF. In nucleotides, the CDR3 is TGTGCCAGCAGCTTAGTTCAGGGAGGAGGCTACACCTTC.

This clone was picked up a small number of times. The chain links TRBV5-1 to TRBJ2-7; 11 positions agree with TRBD1. CDR1 SGHRS and CDR2 YFSETQ come from the germline V gene. This CDR3 is built from 15 residues. V was pared by 3 bases and J by 3 bases, with 5 bases of the junction left unmatched. CDR3 region: CASSSGTGGHYEQYF. The CDR3 nucleotides are TGCGCCAGCAGCTCGGGGACAGGGGGACACTACGAGCAGTACTTC.

This chain links TRBV11-3 with TRBJ2-1, with 9 bases aligning to TRBD1. Trimming at V came to 3 bases and at J to 15 bases, leaving 6 bases not matched to a gene. The CDR3 contains 12 residues. Germline V gives CDR1 SGHNT, CDR2 YENEEA. The CDR3 loop reads CASSFRDREPFF. The CDR3 region has the DNA TGTGCCAGCAGCTTCCGGGACAGGGAACCGTTCTTC.

The gene calls are TRBV27 and TRBJ1-2; D may be TRBD1 (6 bases). CDR1 and CDR2 (germline): MNHEY, SMNVEV (reference sequence). The CDR3 extends over 14 amino acids. Trimming left V 6 bases short and J 8 bases short, with 19 bases between. The CDR3 protein is CASRLMGARQGYTF. Written as DNA, the CDR3 is TGTGCCAGCAGGTTAATGGGGGCAAGGCAAGGCTACACCTTC.

The CDR3 bases are TGTGCCAGCAGTGCATCACAGGGGACCTCGAACACCGGGGAGCTGTTTTTT. Translating gives CASSASQGTSNTGELFF. The chain employs TRBV6-4 and TRBJ2-2, with 7 bases that match TRBD1. From germline, CDR1 is MRHNA and CDR2 SNTAGT. The CDR3 has 17 amino acids. Losses at the gene ends were 4 bases for V and 0 bases for J; bases not matched to a gene: 8.

V is TRBV19 and J is TRBJ2-7; 9 nucleotides align to TRBD2. J was trimmed by 3 bases and V by 4 bases; bases with no gene match: 7. The CDR3 loop spans 15 amino acids. Germline values: CDR1 LNHDA, CDR2 SQIVND (reference sequence). The CDR3 nucleotides read TGTGCCAGTAGTAGAGGACTAGCGCCTAACTACGAGCAGTACTTC. As protein: CASSRGLAPNYEQYF.